This record covers a single TCR beta chain. Germline values: CDR1 SEHNR, CDR2 FQNEAQ (reference sequence). V lost 7 bases and J 4 bases, leaving 13 bases between the germline ends. The CDR3 covers 13 residues. This entry is derived from a study of blood T cell repertoires in COVID-19. Background on the study: The United States, Italy and Spain were the sources of the acute and convalescent COVID-19 samples. Sources were T cells, B-cell-depleted T cells, or PBMCs; the material itself was cDNA or gDNA.

Study processing details: Nucleated cell number was recorded as an estimate derived from reference gene primer amplification. The table came from immunoSEQ multiplex PCR; TCRdb's copy has only in-frame clones and leaves some out. Clone size and V and J calls were adopted from that table, with D and trimming inferred from the DNA. The sample yields roughly 180,000 clones, around 94% seen once. The Seattle patients, enrolled during active infection, were followed longitudinally. This chain links TRBV7-9 with TRBJ1-1; D remains ambiguous. Sequencing input: peripheral blood. This clonotype originated in a man under 40 with COVID-19, enrolled during active disease. The CDR3 DNA reads TGTGCCAGCAACCCGCGATGGGCCACTGAAGCTTTCTTT. Translation gives CASNPRWATEAFF. The full variable domain, completed using reference TRBV7-9 and TRBJ1-1, is DTGVSQNPRHKITKRGQNVTFRCDPISEHNRLYWYRQTLGQGPEFLTYFQNEAQLEKSRLLSDRFSAERPKGSFSTLEIQRTEQGDSAMYLCASNPRWATEAFFGQGTRLTVV.